Each of the 5 T cell receptor beta chains below was sequenced from the same sample in a study of response to subunit inactivated influenza vaccine. TCRdb redid the calling of the RT-PCR reads with MiXCR, one entry per CDR3 protein. The sample records about 800,000 distinct CDR3 sequences, about 20% being singletons. The sample consisted of PBMCs from blood, taken approximately 5 days after vaccination. The receptors derive from a middle-aged man who received an inactivated influenza vaccine.

This clonotype was seen only a few times. The chain employs TRBV6-2 or TRBV6-3 and TRBJ2-4, with D possibly being TRBD1 (5 bases). The CDR3 totals 14 residues. V dropped 2 bases and J dropped 9 bases, with 14 bases sitting between them. Germline values: CDR1 MNHEY, CDR2 SVGEGT. The CDR3 loop reads CASSYDWGRTIQYF. The CDR3, as DNA: TGTGCCAGCAGTTACGATTGGGGCCGGACCATTCAGTACTTC.

This clonotype was counted a few times. V gene TRBV7-8 combines with J gene TRBJ1-6; D not certain. Trimming left V 5 bases short and J 6 bases short, with 11 bases between. The CDR3 contains 14 residues. Germline lookup yields CDR1 SGHVS and CDR2 FQNEAQ. CDR3 residues: CASSPAGLNSPLHF. CDR3 nucleotide sequence: TGTGCCAGCAGCCCCGCGGGTCTTAATTCACCCCTCCACTTT.

The V gene is TRBV29-1, the J gene TRBJ2-1, with 15 bases identical to TRBD2. Germline values: CDR1 SQVTM, CDR2 ANQGSEA. J gave up 7 bases and V 5 bases, and 18 bases lay outside the gene matches. The CDR3 is 19 amino acids. The CDR3 loop is CSVSRLPGLAGGRRNEQFF. The CDR3 coding sequence is TGCAGCGTTTCCAGACTCCCGGGACTAGCGGGAGGTAGACGGAATGAGCAGTTCTTC.

This chain joins TRBV9 and TRBJ2-1, with D unclear. Deletions cut 3 bases from V and 10 bases from J, with 17 bases between. The CDR3 is 14 residues long. The germline CDR1 and CDR2 sequences are SGDLS and YYNGEE. The CDR3 region has the DNA TGTGCCAGCAGCGAGAGTTCAAGGGATGGGGAGCAGTTCTTC. Residues: CASSESSRDGEQFF.

This clonotype was observed a few times. The chain links TRBV16 to TRBJ2-7; 10 bases match TRBD1. J lost 5 bases, V lost 4 bases, and 8 bases had no gene match. The CDR3 spans 15 residues. In germline, CDR1 is KGHSY, CDR2 FQNENV. In DNA, the CDR3 is TGTGCCAGCAGCCGGCCGGGACAGGGGTTCAACGAGCAGTACTTC. Encoded protein: CASSRPGQGFNEQYF.